These 30 T cell receptor beta chains share one sample of origin, sequenced in a study of blood T cell repertoires in COVID-19. TCRdb's copy holds only in-frame clones and misses some; the assay was immunoSEQ multiplex PCR. The sample includes about 200,000 clones, 75% to 90% of them seen just once. The material sequenced was PBMCs or T cells enriched from blood (not recorded which). These receptors were obtained from a woman aged 25 to 39 who had been exposed to COVID-19.

The V call is TRBV7-2, the J call TRBJ2-7; 9 positions match TRBD1. V dropped 5 bases and J dropped 5; count of bases not matched to a gene: 10. CDR1 is SGHTA, CDR2 FQGNSA, per germline. The CDR3 extends over 15 amino acids. CDR3 nucleotide sequence: TGTGCCAGCAGCACTCGGGACAGGGTCAGGCACGAGCAGTACTTC. As protein: CASSTRDRVRHEQYF.

This clone showed up just once. This chain links TRBV3-1 (or the pseudogene TRBV3-2) with TRBJ2-1; 10 positions match TRBD1. The CDR3 has 14 residues. Germline CDR1 is LGHDT and CDR2 is YNNKEL (reference sequence). The J segment lost 10 bases and the V segment lost 1 base, leaving 4 bases of the junction unmatched. This CDR3 reads CASSQALDRGEQFF. The CDR3 nucleotides are TGTGCCAGCAGCCAAGCTTTGGACAGGGGGGAGCAGTTCTTC.

The chain couples TRBV2 to TRBJ1-5, with TRBD1 as a possible D gene (5 bases). Germline V gene data show CDR1 as SNHLY and CDR2 as FYNNEI. V was pared by 6 bases and J by 0 bases, with 9 bases between. The CDR3 sequence is 14 residues long. The CDR3 here is CASREGYSNQPQHF. The CDR3 region has the DNA TGTGCCAGCAGGGAGGGGTATAGCAATCAGCCCCAGCATTTT.

The chain links TRBV6-5 to TRBJ1-1; D is unclear. This CDR3 has 15 residues. In germline, CDR1 is MNHEY, CDR2 SVGAGI. V lost 6 bases, J lost 6 bases, and 20 bases lay in between. CDR3 protein: CASSAGVGVPPEAFF. In DNA, the CDR3 is TGTGCCAGCAGCGCCGGGGTTGGGGTACCCCCTGAAGCTTTCTTT.

The chain couples TRBV9 to TRBJ2-7, with D perhaps matching TRBD1 (6 bases). This CDR3 region has 17 residues. From germline, CDR1 is SGDLS and CDR2 YYNGEE. The ends were cut back, 4 bases at V and 2 bases at J, with 22 bases in the middle. CDR3 region: CASSPAPIQGSAYEQYF. DNA for the CDR3: TGTGCCAGCAGCCCCGCCCCAATACAGGGTAGCGCCTACGAGCAGTACTTC.

The CDR3 protein is CASSYAGRLGYTF. CDR3 in DNA: TGTGCCAGCAGTTACGCCGGGAGGCTGGGCTACACCTTC. The genes are TRBV6-5 and TRBJ1-2; D is unresolved. The CDR3 extends over 13 amino acids. Germline loops: CDR1 MNHEY, CDR2 SVGAGI. The V end was cut by 2 bases, the J end by 8 bases, with 12 bases between.

The V call is TRBV2, the J call TRBJ1-6; TRBD1 matches 9 bases. Germline V gene lookup returns CDR1 SNHLY and CDR2 FYNNEI. The CDR3 is 15 residues long. The V gene end was trimmed by 5 bases and the J gene end by 14 bases; junction bases not matched to a gene: 13. CDR3 in DNA: TGTGCCAGCAGTAAGGAAAACAGGGGGCCGAATGCCCTCCACTTT. It specifies CASSKENRGPNALHF.

V gene TRBV10-3 combines with J gene TRBJ1-4, with D unclear. This CDR3 contains 14 residues. Germline V lookup: CDR1 ENHRY, CDR2 SYGVKD. Trimming stripped 6 bases from V and 7 bases from J, with 15 bases between. The CDR3 sequence is CAISSGGVSEKLFF. DNA for the CDR3: TGTGCCATCAGCTCGGGCGGGGTCTCTGAAAAACTGTTTTTT.

V gene TRBV19 combines with J gene TRBJ1-1; unclear D gene. This CDR3 comprises 13 residues. V lost 3 bases, J lost 3 bases, and 8 bases lay in between. Germline CDR1 LNHDA, CDR2 SQIVND (reference sequence). CDR3 bases: TGTGCCAGTAGTATGGGCCCCTACACTGAAGCTTTCTTT. This translates into CASSMGPYTEAFF.

V is TRBV5-6 and J is TRBJ2-7; D is uncertain. Germline V gene sequence: CDR1 SGHDT, CDR2 YYEEEE. Between the trimmed V and J ends, which lost 4 bases and 0 bases, there was a span of 5 bases. The CDR3 sequence is 12 residues long. CDR3 bases: TGTGCCAGCAGCGCAGACTCCTACGAGCAGTACTTC. It translates to CASSADSYEQYF.

This clone was counted only a few times. The chain uses TRBV18 and TRBJ1-3; D perhaps matches TRBD1 (5 bases). V lost 3 bases and J 0 bases, leaving 24 bases between the germline ends. This CDR3 has 20 amino acids. Germline loops: CDR1 KGHSH, CDR2 LQKENI. CDR3 protein: CASSPLPLDRSARSGNTIYF. DNA for the CDR3: TGTGCCAGCTCACCCCTTCCACTCGACAGATCCGCTCGCTCTGGAAACACCATATATTTT. Combining the CDR3 with reference TRBV18 and TRBJ1-3 gives the whole variable domain NAGVMQNPRHLVRRRGQEARLRCSPMKGHSHVYWYRQLPEEGLKFMVYLQKENIIDESGMPKERFSAEFPKEGPSILRIQQVVRGDSAAYFCASSPLPLDRSARSGNTIYFGEGSWLTVV.

J is TRBJ1-2 and V is TRBV12-5, with D maybe TRBD1 (6 bases). This CDR3 is built from 16 residues. Trimming stripped 5 bases from V and 0 bases from J, with 16 bases between. CDR1 is LGHNT, CDR2 FRNRAP, per germline. The CDR3 DNA follows: TGTGCTAGTGGTCCTTCAGGGACACCTACTAACTATGGCTACACCTTC. Translated: CASGPSGTPTNYGYTF. The entire variable domain, with the rest obtained from reference TRBV12-5 and TRBJ1-2, is as follows: DARVTQTPRHKVTEMGQEVTMRCQPILGHNTVFWYRQTMMQGLELLAYFRNRAPLDDSGMPKDRFSAEMPDATLATLKIQPSEPRDSAVYFCASGPSGTPTNYGYTFGSGTRLTVV.

The chain recombines TRBV2 with TRBJ1-4; the D gene is possibly TRBD1 (5 bases). V lost 6 bases to trimming and J lost 9 bases, with 17 bases between them. The CDR3 runs to 14 residues. Per germline, CDR1 SNHLY and CDR2 FYNNEI. The CDR3 nucleotides read TGTGCCAGCAGAACCGACAGTCCCCATAAAAAACTGTTTTTT. Its protein is CASRTDSPHKKLFF.

V gene TRBV19 combines with J gene TRBJ1-4; 9 nucleotides line up with TRBD1. J gave up 3 bases and V 9 bases, and 20 bases lay outside the gene matches. The CDR3 consists of 19 residues. Germline V gene data show CDR1 as LNHDA and CDR2 as SQIVND (reference sequence). CDR3 sequence reads: CASSRMPGQGLWSNEKLFF. CDR3 DNA sequence: TGTGCCAGCTCCAGAATGCCGGGACAGGGTTTATGGTCTAATGAAAAACTGTTTTTT. Full variable domain (missing parts from reference TRBV19 and TRBJ1-4): DGGITQSPKYLFRKEGQNVTLSCEQNLNHDAMYWYRQDPGQGLRLIYYSQIVNDFQKGDIAEGYSVSREKKESFPLTVTSAQKNPTAFYLCASSRMPGQGLWSNEKLFFGSGTQLSVL.

The V call is TRBV3-1 (or the pseudogene TRBV3-2), the J call TRBJ1-1, with 7 bases aligning to TRBD1. Germline loops: CDR1 LGHDT, CDR2 YNNKEL (reference sequence). Trimming cost V 4 bases and J 4 bases; bases outside gene matches: 9. CDR3 length equals 15 residues. The CDR3, as DNA: TGTGCCAGCAGCCCCAGTGGCAGGGGGATCACTGAAGCTTTCTTT. Protein sequence: CASSPSGRGITEAFF.

This clone appeared a single time. CDR3 region: CASRRDSSYNSPLHF. CDR3 nucleotide sequence: TGTGCCAGCAGGAGGGACAGCTCCTATAATTCACCCCTCCACTTT. The chain joins TRBV9 to TRBJ1-6; TRBD1 matches at 7 bases. The CDR3 length is 15 residues. Germline trimming cut 5 bases from V and 0 bases from J; bases unmatched to any gene: 2. CDR1 and CDR2 from the germline V gene are SGDLS and YYNGEE.

This chain connects TRBV10-3 to TRBJ1-2; a weak D match, TRBD1 (5 bases). This CDR3 is 14 amino acids long. V lost 0 bases, J lost 3 bases, and 8 bases lay in between. Germline V gene data show CDR1 as ENHRY and CDR2 as SYGVKD. DNA of the CDR3: TGTGCCATCAGTGAGTCGCAGGGCCACTATGGCTACACCTTC. Translating it yields CAISESQGHYGYTF.

This rearrangement joins TRBV30 to TRBJ2-2, with 8 nucleotides matching TRBD1. Germline V gives CDR1 GTSNPN, CDR2 SVGIG (reference sequence). V gave up 3 bases and J gave up 3 bases; unmatched junction bases: 3. The CDR3 totals 14 residues. The DNA of the CDR3 is TGTGCCTGGAGCCAGGGGGCTTACACCGGGGAGCTGTTTTTT. Amino acid sequence: CAWSQGAYTGELFF.

This clone appeared a few times. The chain is built from TRBV20-1 and TRBJ1-2; D not certain. Germline V gene data show CDR1 as DFQATT and CDR2 as SNEGSKA (reference sequence). The CDR3 sequence is 14 residues long. V lost 3 bases and J 2 bases, leaving 13 bases between the germline ends. The CDR3 loop is CSASGPGRNYGYTF. Written as DNA, the CDR3 is TGCAGTGCTAGTGGGCCAGGCCGGAACTATGGCTACACCTTC.

This CDR3 is CSVEGQMDAANEQFF. Written as DNA, the CDR3 is TGCAGCGTTGAAGGGCAGATGGATGCGGCTAATGAGCAGTTCTTC. This chain links TRBV29-1 with TRBJ2-1, with unresolved D. The germline CDR1 and CDR2 sequences are SQVTM and ANQGSEA. V was pared by 1 base and J by 7 bases, with 17 bases between. The CDR3 sequence is 15 residues long.

This chain connects TRBV15 to TRBJ2-1; 14 bases agree with TRBD2. Germline V gene data show CDR1 as LNHNV and CDR2 as YYDKDF (reference sequence). This CDR3 is 15 amino acids long. Trimming removed 3 bases from V and 9 bases from J; junction bases left unmatched: 4. The CDR3 bases are TGTGCCACCAGCAGGACTAGCGGGGGGGGTGGTGAGCAGTTCTTC. Protein product: CATSRTSGGGGEQFF. The full variable domain, its missing parts supplied by reference TRBV15 and TRBJ2-1, is DAMVIQNPRYQVTQFGKPVTLSCSQTLNHNVMYWYQQKSSQAPKLLFHYYDKDFNNEADTPDNFQSRRPNTSFCFLDIRSPGLGDTAMYLCATSRTSGGGGEQFFGPGTRLTVL.

This chain joins TRBV5-1 and TRBJ2-7; TRBD2 is a possible D gene (5 bases). Germline values: CDR1 SGHRS, CDR2 YFSETQ. This CDR3 spans 15 amino acids. Trimming cost V 1 base and J 5 bases, with 16 bases left between them. For the CDR3, the DNA is TGCGCCAGCAGCTTGACCGCTGATGAGGGAAACGAGCAGTACTTC. This codes for CASSLTADEGNEQYF.

The chain combines TRBV3-1 (or the pseudogene TRBV3-2) with TRBJ2-1; tentatively, D is TRBD1 (6 bases). The CDR3 runs 14 residues. The V gene's germline CDR1 is LGHDT and CDR2 YNNKEL (reference sequence). Trimming left V 4 bases short and J 8 bases short, with 15 bases between. CDR3 in DNA: TGTGCCAGCAGCCTATGGGACCAGGGGCATGAGCAGTTCTTC. Translating it yields CASSLWDQGHEQFF.

As concerns this clone: The germline gene is not matched at one end of the junction; a read error may be the cause. Here the CDR3 reads CASSLLGQGRDGYTF. The CDR3 region has the DNA TGCGCCAGCAGTTTATTGGGACAGGGTCGGGATGGCTACACCTTC. The V call is TRBV28, the J call TRBJ1-2; 9 positions match TRBD1. This CDR3 is 15 amino acids long. Germline V lookup: CDR1 MDHEN, CDR2 SYDVKM.

The gene calls are TRBV23-1 and TRBJ2-7; a possible D gene is TRBD1 (6 bases). TRBV23-1 is an ORF, and what it does is uncertain. The CDR3 loop spans 19 amino acids. Trimming removed 0 bases at V and 0 bases at J, with 21 bases between. In DNA form, the CDR3 reads TGCGCCAGCAGTCAATCGAGGGGACAACAACCTCGAAGCTCCTACGAGCAGTACTTC. Its protein product is CASSQSRGQQPRSSYEQYF.

The rearrangement joins TRBV18 to TRBJ1-1, with D possibly matching TRBD1 (6 bases). CDR1 KGHSH and CDR2 LQKENI come from the germline V gene. The V end was cut by 6 bases, the J end by 3 bases, with 14 bases between. The CDR3 totals 14 residues. In DNA, the CDR3 is TGTGCCAGCTCCGCCGGCAGGGGTGACACTGAAGCTTTCTTT. Its translation: CASSAGRGDTEAFF. The variable domain in full, completed from reference TRBV18 and TRBJ1-1, reads NAGVMQNPRHLVRRRGQEARLRCSPMKGHSHVYWYRQLPEEGLKFMVYLQKENIIDESGMPKERFSAEFPKEGPSILRIQQVVRGDSAAYFCASSAGRGDTEAFFGQGTRLTVV.

CDR3 residues: CASSAHYNEQFF. The CDR3 region has the DNA TGTGCCAGCAGCGCCCACTACAATGAGCAGTTCTTC. The chain uses TRBV9 and TRBJ2-1, with D hard to call. CDR1 SGDLS and CDR2 YYNGEE come from the germline V gene. With 3 bases removed from V and 3 bases from J, the gap between germline ends came to 4 bases. The CDR3 contains 12 residues.

The V and J genes are TRBV19 and TRBJ2-5; TRBD1 agrees at 9 bases. The CDR3 loop spans 14 amino acids. The V gene end was trimmed by 6 bases and the J gene end by 5 bases; junction bases not matched to a gene: 7. Germline CDR1 is LNHDA and CDR2 is SQIVND (reference sequence). The CDR3 spells CASRGQGSRETQYF. The CDR3 nucleotides are TGTGCCAGTAGGGGACAGGGTAGCAGGGAGACCCAGTACTTC.

This rearrangement joins TRBV3-1 (or the pseudogene TRBV3-2) to TRBJ2-3; 11 positions agree with TRBD2. Germline V CDR1 and CDR2: LGHDT, YNNKEL (reference sequence). The CDR3 is 18 residues long. The V and J ends lost 4 bases and 0 bases, in that order; junction bases with no gene match: 9. CDR3 sequence: CASSLSLTSGVSTDTQYF. The CDR3 DNA reads as TGTGCCAGCAGCCTAAGCCTGACTAGCGGGGTGAGCACAGATACGCAGTATTTT.

The chain joins TRBV19 to TRBJ1-4, with D perhaps matching TRBD1 (6 bases). Germline CDR1 LNHDA, CDR2 SQIVND (reference sequence). V was trimmed by 6 bases and J by 5 bases, leaving 13 bases between them. This CDR3 contains 14 residues. CDR3 sequence: CASRTQGTNEKLFF. The CDR3 coding sequence is TGTGCCAGTAGAACACAGGGAACGAATGAAAAACTGTTTTTT.